Sequencing of this TCR beta chain was carried out in a study of blood T cells in healthy people across ages. In the study overall: About one barcoded beta molecule per two T cells was captured by template switching.

This clonotype was recorded only once. The antigen is unknown. Alongside a J-beta primer mix, a sample-barcoded 5' primer served in a second PCR lasting roughly 6 to 12 cycles. TCRdb re-derived calls from the 5' RACE reads in MiXCR, one entry per CDR3 protein. The sample includes 750,000 to 950,000 distinct CDR3 sequences, around half of them seen just once. General study points: The unsorted PBMCs prevented any conclusive comparison of naive versus antigen-experienced cells.

The donors, healthy Caucasians from Russia, were aged about 6 to 95. The clonotype originates from a man older than 75 in good health. What was sequenced was blood.

CDR3 sequence: CASSPLQGARAEAFF. In nucleotides, the CDR3 is TGTGCCAGCTCACCTCTCCAGGGGGCGCGAGCCGAAGCTTTCTTT. The chain uses TRBV18 and TRBJ1-1; TRBD1 agrees at 8 bases. V shed 3 bases, J shed 8 bases, and the junction held 11 bases outside the gene matches. Germline-derived CDR1 and CDR2 are KGHSH and LQKENI. This CDR3 is 15 amino acids long.